A selection of T cell receptor beta chains follows, all from one sample in a study of shared clonotypes between healthy human individuals. Some clones are missing from TCRdb's copy, which holds only in-frame ones; the method was immunoSEQ multiplex PCR. The sample records 2 million to 2.5 million clones, roughly 90% being singletons. The sequenced material came from naive CD4+ T cells from PBMCs. The receptors derive from a man aged 18 to 30 in good health. Some clones in this sample may be carry-over from other donors' samples. The CDR3 runs from the conserved cysteine through the conserved F or W. D genes are given only for firm matches. The listing skips clone size in some rows; elsewhere it reads once, few, many or a size class.

once	NA	TRBV2	12	TRBJ2-5	TGTGCCAGCCGGGGCCTAGAAGAGACCCAGTACTTC	CASRGLEETQYF
NA	NA	TRBV10-1	14	TRBJ2-5	TGCGCCAGCAGCGGGACAGGCGGGGGAGAGACCCAGTACTTC	CASSGTGGGETQYF
once	NA	TRBV6-6	15	TRBJ2-3	TGTGCCAGCAGTTACTCGACGGTTGGGGCGGATACGCAGTATTTT	CASSYSTVGADTQYF
NA	NA	TRBV20-1	11	TRBJ1-2	TGCAGTGCTAGCACACTCTATGGCTACACCTTC	CSASTLYGYTF
NA	TRBD1	TRBV10-3	15	TRBJ2-1	TGTGCCATCAGCGCCGGACAGGGCTCCTACAATGAGCAGTTCTTC	CAISAGQGSYNEQFF
once	NA	TRBV15	15	TRBJ2-7	TGTGCCACCAGCACCAAGCTAGCGAGGGTTGGGGAGCAGTACTTC	CATSTKLARVGEQYF
NA	NA	TRBV18	13	TRBJ1-1	TGTGCCAGCTTTTCCAAGATGAACACTGAAGCTTTCTTT	CASFSKMNTEAFF
NA	TRBD1	TRBV18	15	TRBJ2-4	TGTGCCAGCTCGGAGGGACAGGGGGCCCAAAACATTCAGTACTTC	CASSEGQGAQNIQYF
NA	TRBD2	TRBV7-3	17	TRBJ2-1	TGTGCCAGCAGCTTAAGCCCCCTTCGGGAGGGCCCGAATGAGCAGTTCTTC	CASSLSPLREGPNEQFF
once	NA	TRBV11-2	13	TRBJ2-1	TGTGCCAGCAGCCCACGGGACTACAATGAGCAGTTCTTC	CASSPRDYNEQFF
few	NA	TRBV19	12	TRBJ1-1	TGTGCCGGGATACCTAGGGAGTCTGAAGCTTTCTTT	CAGIPRESEAFF
NA	NA	TRBV9	16	TRBJ1-3	TGTGCCAGCAGCGTAGATGGACGTAGCTCTGGAAACACCATATATTTT	CASSVDGRSSGNTIYF
NA	NA	TRBV10-3	22	TRBJ1-2	TGTGCCATCAGTGAGTCACGCCAGGGACATTACGCTCCCTCCCCGACTAACTATGGCTACACCTTC	CAISESRQGHYAPSPTNYGYTF
NA	NA	TRBV4-1	13	TRBJ2-3	TGCGCCAGCAGCCTCGACGTGTGGGGTACGCAGTATTTT	CASSLDVWGTQYF
NA	NA	TRBV6-1	17	TRBJ1-4	TGTGCCAGCAGTGCCACAGGGTTGGGAGCAACTAATGAAAAACTGTTTTTT	CASSATGLGATNEKLFF
NA	NA	TRBV11-2	12	TRBJ1-2	TGTGCCACCGCACAGGAAAACTATGGCTACACCTTC	CATAQENYGYTF
NA	TRBD1	TRBV2	14	TRBJ1-6	TGTGCCAGCAGTGCGGCAGGGGGCAATTCACCCCTCCACTTT	CASSAAGGNSPLHF
NA	TRBD1	TRBV5-5	14	TRBJ2-5	TGTGCCAGCAGCAGACAGGGATTGGAGGAGACCCAGTACTTC	CASSRQGLEETQYF
NA	NA	TRBV5-5	16	TRBJ2-7	TGTGCCAGCAGCTTGGCGGTTGGGTCGACTAACTACGAGCAGTACTTC	CASSLAVGSTNYEQYF
NA	NA	TRBV28	13	TRBJ1-4	TGTGCCAGCAGTTTATCGACTAATGAAAAACTGTTTTTT	CASSLSTNEKLFF
NA	NA	TRBV5-5	17	TRBJ1-2	TGTGCCAGCAGCACCCAGGGACCGGGACTAGGGTTCGGAGGCTACACCTTC	CASSTQGPGLGFGGYTF
NA	NA	TRBV5-4	13	TRBJ2-1	TGTGCCAGCAGCTTGGTTCCGGTCAATGAGCAGTTCTTC	CASSLVPVNEQFF
NA	NA	TRBV5-8	15	TRBJ1-2	TGTGCCAGCAGCCAGACGAAAGGGGCGTACTATGGCTACACCTTC	CASSQTKGAYYGYTF
NA	NA	TRBV7-3	13	TRBJ1-1	TGTGCCAGCAGCCAAGTAGGGGAGAGCGAAGCTTTCTTT	CASSQVGESEAFF
NA	NA	TRBV7-2	15	TRBJ2-7	TGTGCCAGCAGCTGGGGTATTGGCAGGCCGCCCGAGCAGTACTTC	CASSWGIGRPPEQYF
NA	NA	TRBV7-9	18	TRBJ2-2	TGTGCCAGCAGCTTACTCGTGGCTTATTTTGCTAACACCGGGGAGCTGTTTTTT	CASSLLVAYFANTGELFF
NA	NA	TRBV4-1	15	TRBJ1-1	TGCGCCAGCAGCCACTTCGGGCAGGCGAACACTGAAGCTTTCTTT	CASSHFGQANTEAFF
NA	NA	TRBV27	15	TRBJ2-5	TGTGCCAGCAGTACTCCGGGCCTCGGGGGGCAGACCCAGTACTTC	CASSTPGLGGQTQYF
NA	TRBD1	TRBV5-1	15	TRBJ2-5	TGCGCCAGCAGCCGAACAGGGGCGGAAGGGGAGACCCAGTACTTC	CASSRTGAEGETQYF
NA	TRBD1	TRBV18	17	TRBJ2-2	TGTGCCAGCTCACCTCGTAGGACAGGAGCGAACACCGGGGAGCTGTTTTTT	CASSPRRTGANTGELFF
few	NA	TRBV10-3	15	TRBJ1-1	TGTGCCATCAGTGAGATCGAAGGACAGAACACTGAAGCTTTCTTT	CAISEIEGQNTEAFF
NA	TRBD2	TRBV28	16	TRBJ2-7	TGTGCCAGCAGTTCCACTGGGATAGCGGGGCTATACGAGCAGTACTTC	CASSSTGIAGLYEQYF
NA	TRBD1	TRBV27	13	TRBJ1-1	TGTGCCAGCAGACCGGGACAGGGCGCTGAAGCTTTCTTT	CASRPGQGAEAFF
NA	TRBD1	TRBV4-1	16	TRBJ2-5	TGCGCCAGCAGCCAAAAGGCGGGACAGGGGGCAGAGACCCAGTACTTC	CASSQKAGQGAETQYF
NA	TRBD1	TRBV10-3	18	TRBJ1-1	TGTGCCATCAGTGGGGGGTTGGGACAGAGGGGTATGAACACTGAAGCTTTCTTT	CAISGGLGQRGMNTEAFF
NA	NA	TRBV9	16	TRBJ2-2	TGTGCCAGCAGCGGATTAGCAGGGGCGAACACCGGGGAGCTGTTTTTT	CASSGLAGANTGELFF
NA	TRBD1	TRBV2	15	TRBJ2-2	TGTGCCAGCAGTGAACCCAGGGGGCTGACCGGGGAGCTGTTTTTT	CASSEPRGLTGELFF
NA	NA	TRBV9	15	TRBJ2-1	TGTGCCAGCAGCGGACAGGGGAGGGCCTACAATGAGCAGTTCTTC	CASSGQGRAYNEQFF
NA	TRBD1	TRBV9	15	TRBJ1-5	TGTGCCAGCAGCCGACAGGGAACAAGCAATCAGCCCCAGCATTTT	CASSRQGTSNQPQHF
NA	TRBD2	TRBV19	14	TRBJ2-7	TGTGCCAGTAGTATCCTAGCGGAGTCGGTGGAGCAGTACTTC	CASSILAESVEQYF
NA	NA	TRBV6-1	15	TRBJ1-1	TGTGCCAGCAGCAAATTCTCATGGGGGGTCACTGAAGCTTTCTTT	CASSKFSWGVTEAFF
NA	NA	TRBV29-1	13	TRBJ2-1	TGCAGCGTTCGATCGGGCGGGCAGAATGAGCAGTTCTTC	CSVRSGGQNEQFF
once	NA	TRBV5-1	15	TRBJ2-1	TGCGCCAGCAGCTTCAACGGGCCGGGTTACAATGAGCAGTTCTTC	CASSFNGPGYNEQFF
NA	NA	TRBV28	17	TRBJ2-1	TGTGCCAGCACTCGACTCGGCGCGGCTGGGTCCCTAGGTGAGCAGTTCTTC	CASTRLGAAGSLGEQFF
NA	TRBD1	TRBV5-1	13	TRBJ1-5	TGCGCCAGCAGCCTGGGACAGTATCAGCCCCAGCATTTT	CASSLGQYQPQHF
NA	TRBD2	TRBV5-4	16	TRBJ2-1	TGTGCCAGCAGCTTGGTTGTTTGGACTAGATACAATGAGCAGTTCTTC	CASSLVVWTRYNEQFF
once	TRBD1	TRBV18	16	TRBJ1-1	TGTGCCAGCTCACCAGTAGGGGGCGCGGGGAACACTGAAGCTTTCTTT	CASSPVGGAGNTEAFF
once	TRBD1	TRBV14	16	TRBJ2-7	TGTGCCAGCAGCCAGGGAGACAGGGTTGGTTCCTACGAGCAGTACTTC	CASSQGDRVGSYEQYF
NA	NA	TRBV7-9	13	TRBJ1-1	TGTGCCAGCAGCTTAGCCCAGGGGCTGGAAGCTTTCTTT	CASSLAQGLEAFF
NA	NA	TRBV18	15	TRBJ1-1	TGTGCCAGCTCACCAATCGAGGGTACGAACACTGAAGCTTTCTTT	CASSPIEGTNTEAFF
NA	NA	TRBV4-3	15	TRBJ1-2	TGCGCCAGCAGCCAAGACCGGGCGGATTCATATGGCTACACCTTC	CASSQDRADSYGYTF
NA	NA	TRBV7-9	16	TRBJ2-1	TGTGCCAGCAGCTCTTTTAGCGGAACCTCCTACAATGAGCAGTTCTTC	CASSSFSGTSYNEQFF
NA	TRBD2	TRBV9	16	TRBJ2-1	TGTGCCAGCAGCGCCGGGACTAGCAGCTCCTACAATGAGCAGTTCTTC	CASSAGTSSSYNEQFF
NA	NA	TRBV20-1	10	TRBJ2-5	TGCAGTGCCATTTCCGAGACCCAGTACTTC	CSAISETQYF
NA	NA	TRBV6-5	13	TRBJ2-1	TGTGCCAGCACTCCAGACAACTACAATGAGCAGTTCTTC	CASTPDNYNEQFF